These 10 T cell receptor beta chains were sequenced from one sample in a study of technical replicates of blood from a few donors. Data came from immunoSEQ multiplex PCR; TCRdb stores just in-frame clones and leaves some out. The sample contains about 83,000 clones, just over 90% of which appear only once. Sequencing input: T cells isolated from PBMCs. The receptor set was obtained from a human donor in good health.

The rearrangement uses TRBV7-9 and TRBJ2-7; 7 bases fit TRBD1. Germline V gene sequence: CDR1 SEHNR, CDR2 FQNEAQ (reference sequence). CDR3 length: 17 residues. V lost 0 bases and J lost 4; bases outside the gene matches: 12. CDR3: CASSLALIGDRLYEQYF. DNA of the CDR3: TGTGCCAGCAGCTTAGCGCTAATTGGGGACAGATTATACGAGCAGTACTTC.

The chain is built from TRBV10-3 and TRBJ2-3, with TRBD2 matching over 7 bases. After removal of 4 bases from V and 2 bases from J, the junction contained 6 bases not matched to a gene. The CDR3 length is 15 residues. CDR1 and CDR2 (germline): ENHRY, SYGVKD. The CDR3 coding sequence is TGTGCCATCAGTGGGCTAGCGGAGTCCACAGATACGCAGTATTTT. Protein product: CAISGLAESTDTQYF.

The CDR3 loop reads CASSLGGGFGPYEQYF. In DNA, the CDR3 is TGTGCCAGCAGTTTAGGGGGGGGGTTTGGGCCTTACGAGCAGTACTTC. V is TRBV28 and J is TRBJ2-7, with 7 bases matching TRBD2. The CDR3 has 16 amino acids. Germline V gives CDR1 MDHEN, CDR2 SYDVKM. J gave up 4 bases and V 2 bases, and 11 bases lay outside the gene matches. Full variable domain (remainder filled in from reference TRBV28 and TRBJ2-7): DVKVTQSSRYLVKRTGEKVFLECVQDMDHENMFWYRQDPGLGLRLIYFSYDVKMKEKGDIPEGYSVSREKKERFSLILESASTNQTSMYLCASSLGGGFGPYEQYFGPGTRLTVT.

V and J are TRBV7-9 and TRBJ2-7; D is perhaps TRBD1 (6 bases). This CDR3 is 13 amino acids long. The germline CDR1 and CDR2 sequences are SEHNR and FQNEAQ (reference sequence). V was cut by 8 bases and J by 2 bases, with 13 bases left in between. The CDR3 DNA reads TGTGCCAGCTCCCGGGACAACACCTACGAGCAGTACTTC. The encoded protein is CASSRDNTYEQYF.

The rearrangement links TRBV4-1 to TRBJ2-7; TRBD2 aligns across 13 bases. J lost 5 bases, V lost 2 bases, and 12 bases had no gene match. The CDR3 runs 18 residues. Germline values: CDR1 MGHRA, CDR2 YSYEKL. CDR3 residues: CASSQKPGLAGTLDEQYF. CDR3 sequence (DNA): TGCGCCAGCAGCCAAAAACCGGGACTAGCGGGGACCTTGGACGAGCAGTACTTC.

This chain links TRBV11-3 with TRBJ2-7; 7 bases map to TRBD2. V was clipped by 6 bases and J by 2 bases; unmatched bases: 7. Germline V gene lookup returns CDR1 SGHNT and CDR2 YENEEA. The length of the CDR3 is 14 residues. The DNA of the CDR3 is TGTGCCAGCAGTCAGGAAGCGGGACCCTACGAGCAGTACTTC. Its translation: CASSQEAGPYEQYF.

The chain joins TRBV2 to TRBJ1-5; maybe TRBD1 (5 bases). The CDR3 extends over 14 amino acids. Trimming cost V 4 bases and J 0 bases, with 7 bases left between them. CDR1 and CDR2 from the germline V gene are SNHLY and FYNNEI. The CDR3 sequence: CASSGQNSNQPQHF. DNA of the CDR3: TGTGCCAGCAGTGGACAGAATAGCAATCAGCCCCAGCATTTT.

The genes are TRBV4-1 and TRBJ2-2, with no clear D. V lost 5 bases, J lost 5 bases, and 12 bases lay in between. Per the germline V gene, CDR1 is MGHRA and CDR2 is YSYEKL. There are 14 residues in the CDR3. CDR3 coding DNA: TGCGCCAGCAGCTTGCCGACGGGTACCGGGGAGCTGTTTTTT. Protein product: CASSLPTGTGELFF.

This rearrangement joins TRBV19 to TRBJ2-7, with 11 bases fitting TRBD2. Germline values: CDR1 LNHDA, CDR2 SQIVND (reference sequence). V shed 4 bases, J shed 2 bases, and the junction held 4 bases outside the gene matches. This CDR3 has 15 residues. The CDR3 nucleotides read TGTGCCAGTAGTAGGGCGACTAGCGGGACCTACGAGCAGTACTTC. Its protein product is CASSRATSGTYEQYF.

The rearrangement uses TRBV2 and TRBJ2-7, with D perhaps matching TRBD1 (6 bases). The germline CDR1 and CDR2 sequences are SNHLY and FYNNEI. V was clipped by 6 bases and J by 6 bases, with 15 bases between them. The length of the CDR3 is 13 residues. CDR3 region: CASRDQQGTEQYF. CDR3 nucleotide sequence: TGTGCCAGCAGAGACCAACAGGGTACCGAGCAGTACTTC.